This note documents a single T cell receptor (beta chain) sequence. The antigen it binds to is not known. Qualities for individual bases were not recorded, and no much larger clone is one base off. This sample was included in a study of shared T cell receptors in the human thymus (dated by TCRdb to the early 2020s). The study in broad terms: The study examined how self-reactive, shared T-cell receptor alpha chains are generated in the human thymus.

The library came from the immunoSEQ multiplex PCR assay. This immuneACCESS table, as held by TCRdb, lists in-frame sequences with V and J called but not all clones. Of the missing ones, under half trace to an unresolved V gene in checked studies; the others have no known cause. The sample data list over 650,000 clones, and about 89% of these were observed just once. The ten top clones hold 0.009% to 0.0095% of the sample. As encoded in the germline V gene, CDR1 is SNHLY while CDR2 is FYNNEI. The CDR3, from cysteine to phenylalanine, totals 14 residues. The only DNA kept is the CDR3, 42 bases in frame from the first base. V gives up 8 bases and J gives up 0 bases, and the segment between their germline ends measures 11 bases. This sample was shared with a second study, whose subject was human thymus T cells. Taken from the second paper: In Finland, the donors were immunologically healthy infants who were having open corrective cardiac surgery for congenital heart defects. Thymus tissue was obtained as surgical resects removed during corrective cardiac surgery. V and J gene segment usage appeared biased in both thymic and peripheral blood repertoires. The related research reported highly overlapping thymic TCR repertoires among unrelated individuals. The study described the TCR alpha and beta repertoires in fewer than 10 infant thymus samples and four matching peripheral blood samples. The infant donors were about 7 to 250 days old, and the cohort included five to seven males and two females. After being mechanically released from the tissue, thymocytes were kept at -70 degrees C in pellets of about 10-33 million cells. A QIAsymphony instrument was used to extract genomic DNA from the frozen cell pellets. Using the immunoSEQ multiplex PCR assay, the TCRB and TCRAD loci were amplified from a standardized quantity of quality-controlled genomic DNA. The V(D)J region was spanned by amplicons of a length sufficient to cover the CDR3 and to identify V and J genes. The commercial immunoSEQ service was used to sequence amplicons on an Illumina platform. Primer bias and sequencing errors were corrected using previously described methods, and TCRAD and TCRB definitions followed the IMGT database. immunoSEQ Analyzer 3.0 and VDJTools were used for repertoire analysis, which covered basic statistics, V/J segment usage, diversity estimates, rarefaction and pairwise overlap. Chao1, ChaoE, Efron-Thisted, Shannon and inverse Simpson indices were used to estimate diversity, which was also estimated on datasets down-sampled to the smallest sample. Repertoire overlap was determined by strict matching of CDR3 nucleotide sequence, V gene and J gene, and Jaccard-based multidimensional scaling clustering was applied. On average, thymus samples yielded about 810,000 unique TCRB clonotypes, whereas blood samples yielded about 80,000.

The V and J segments used are TRBV2 and TRBJ1-3; matching of 5 bases hints at TRBD1 as the D gene. The clonotype was recovered from a boy younger than two with a congenital heart defect. Donor details come from another sample of the same person, matched by shared clones. The sequenced sample consisted of thymocytes. The bases read TGTGCCAGCTGGGACTCGAGCTCTGGAAACACCATATATTTT. Its translation reads: CASWDSSSGNTIYF.